The 21 T cell receptor beta chains presented below share a single source sample, sequenced in a study of shared clonotypes between healthy human individuals. Clones were sequenced by immunoSEQ multiplex PCR, and TCRdb holds only the in-frame ones, with some missing. The data contain about 460,000 clones, approximately 77% of them singletons. The specimen sequenced was PBMCs. The receptors here all came from a middle-aged woman in good health. Some clones in this sample may be carry-over from other donors' samples.

This clone is a singleton in its sample. A read error may be the cause here, since a much bigger clone is one base away. The gene calls are TRBV25-1 and TRBJ2-1; D might be TRBD2 (5 bases). CDR3 length equals 17 residues. Germline V gene sequence: CDR1 MGHDK, CDR2 SYGVNS. V dropped 5 bases and J dropped 8 bases, with 25 bases sitting between them. CDR3 region: CASSRSGAGLRRYEQFF. The DNA of the CDR3 is TGTGCCAGCAGTAGGTCAGGCGCCGGACTTCGGAGGTATGAGCAGTTCTTC.

The CDR3 DNA reads TGTGCCAGCAGCTCCCTAGCGGGCGGGGAGCTGTTTTTT. This gives the protein CASSSLAGGELFF. This chain uses TRBV7-9 with TRBJ2-2; TRBD2 matches at 8 bases. Germline CDR1 and CDR2: SEHNR and FQNEAQ (reference sequence). V lost 4 bases and J lost 7; bases outside the gene matches: 2. This CDR3 comprises 13 residues.

The rearrangement uses TRBV11-3 and TRBJ2-7; D gene ambiguous. This CDR3 has 12 residues. V lost 0 bases and J lost 11, with 11 bases in between. Germline V gene sequence: CDR1 SGHNT, CDR2 YENEEA. This CDR3 reads CASSLDQDVEYF. The CDR3 DNA reads TGTGCCAGCAGCTTAGATCAGGACGTAGAGTACTTC.

The J gene is TRBJ2-3, the V gene TRBV4-1; 7 bases match TRBD2. CDR1 and CDR2 (germline): MGHRA, YSYEKL. Trimming cost V 4 bases and J 15 bases; bases outside gene matches: 7. The CDR3 is 11 amino acids. In DNA form, the CDR3 reads TGCGCCAGCAGCCCCGGGACTACTGTATATTTT. It yields the protein CASSPGTTVYF.

The V gene is TRBV7-2, the J gene TRBJ1-5; D is possibly TRBD1 (6 bases). Between the trimmed V and J ends, which lost 5 bases and 6 bases, there was a span of 20 bases. The CDR3 covers 16 residues. The germline V gene has CDR1 SGHTA and CDR2 FQGNSA. CDR3 nucleotides: TGTGCCAGCAGCCTTTGGGGCAGGGGCGGTATTCAGCCCCAGCATTTT. It translates to CASSLWGRGGIQPQHF.

This sequence joins TRBV30 and TRBJ2-3, with 7 bases matching TRBD2. V was clipped by 3 bases and J by 3 bases; unmatched bases: 9. Germline-derived CDR1 and CDR2 are GTSNPN and SVGIG (reference sequence). The CDR3 extends over 15 amino acids. The CDR3 DNA sequence: TGTGCCTGGAGCAATAGCGGGTCTACGACAGATACGCAGTATTTT. Translation gives CAWSNSGSTTDTQYF.

CDR3 in amino acids: CASSVRPDTQYF. The CDR3 DNA is TGTGCCAGCAGCGTGAGGCCAGATACGCAGTATTTT. The chain joins TRBV9 to TRBJ2-3; D not resolved. The germline V and J ends were trimmed by 2 bases and 4 bases, with 5 bases remaining between them. There are 12 residues in the CDR3. CDR1 and CDR2 from the germline V gene are SGDLS and YYNGEE.

As to this clone: A read error is possible here, since a much larger clone lies one base away. This chain links TRBV7-2 with TRBJ1-4; tentative D call: TRBD1 (5 bases). The V gene's germline CDR1 is SGHTA and CDR2 FQGNSA. The CDR3 length is 14 residues. V lost 5 bases and J 8 bases, leaving 15 bases between the germline ends. Here the CDR3 DNA reads TGTGCCAGCAGCCGAACAGGACTGCGGGAAAAACTGTTTTTT. It yields the protein CASSRTGLREKLFF.

There are a few counts of this clone. The chain's CDR3 is CASRPGLAGGETQYF. The CDR3 nucleotides are TGTGCCAGCAGACCCGGACTAGCGGGAGGGGAGACCCAGTACTTC. J is TRBJ2-5 and V is TRBV6-5, with TRBD2 matching 15 bases. Germline lookup yields CDR1 MNHEY and CDR2 SVGAGI. J gave up 5 bases and V 6 bases, and 4 bases lay outside the gene matches. This CDR3 has 15 amino acids.

The J gene is TRBJ2-2, the V gene TRBV7-2, with D perhaps TRBD1 (5 bases). The CDR3 has 14 residues. V was pared by 1 base and J by 3 bases, with 6 bases between. Per germline, CDR1 SGHTA and CDR2 FQGNSA. The CDR3 reads CASSLVRDTGELFF. The CDR3 DNA sequence: TGTGCCAGCAGCTTAGTCAGGGACACCGGGGAGCTGTTTTTT.

The genes are TRBV25-1 and TRBJ2-5; 7 nucleotides align to TRBD2. Looked up from germline, CDR1 is MGHDK and CDR2 is SYGVNS. The CDR3 covers 14 residues. J gave up 5 bases and V 4 bases, and 7 bases lay outside the gene matches. The CDR3 loop reads CASSATTSLETQYF. CDR3 coding DNA: TGTGCCAGCAGTGCCACGACTAGCCTCGAGACCCAGTACTTC.

CDR3 coding DNA: TGTGCCACCCGGGAGGTAAGCGGCACAGATACGCAGTATTTT. Translation: CATREVSGTDTQYF. The chain uses TRBV10-3 and TRBJ2-3; TRBD2 matches 7 bases. V was pared by 10 bases and J by 1 base, with 8 bases of the junction left unmatched. Germline assignment: CDR1 ENHRY and CDR2 SYGVKD. CDR3 size: 14 residues.

The J gene is TRBJ2-7, the V gene TRBV5-1; 10 bases are a match to TRBD1. This CDR3 contains 15 residues. CDR1 SGHRS and CDR2 YFSETQ come from the germline V gene. Trimming at V came to 5 bases and at J to 10 bases, leaving 15 bases not matched to a gene. The CDR3 nucleotides are TGCGCCAGCAGTTCCCCGGGACAGGGGATTTTTGACCAGTACTTC. Its protein is CASSSPGQGIFDQYF.

Of note for this clone: The same CDR3 also results from other DNA sequences found in this sample. The V gene is TRBV28, the J gene TRBJ1-1; D is perhaps TRBD1 (6 bases). The CDR3 loop spans 14 amino acids. The ends were cut back, 1 base at V and 4 bases at J, with 10 bases in the middle. The germline V gene encodes CDR1 MDHEN and CDR2 SYDVKM. The CDR3 nucleotides are TGTGCCAGCAGTTTATCGAGGGGGGGCACTGAAGCTTTCTTT. Protein: CASSLSRGGTEAFF.

As concerns this clone: This CDR3 is missing its conserved last phenylalanine or tryptophan, likely due to a read error. The rearrangement joins TRBV7-8 to TRBJ2-7; D not resolved. The germline V and J ends were trimmed by 6 bases and 2 bases, with 17 bases remaining between them. This CDR3 comprises 15 residues. CDR1 and CDR2 from the germline V gene are SGHVS and FQNEAQ. The CDR3 DNA is TGTGCCAGCAGTTTCCTCCGCTACCCACCCTACGAGCAGTACTCC. Translation gives CASSFLRYPPYEQYS.

Details on this clone: A far larger clone is only one base removed, so a read error is likely. The same CDR3 arises from other DNA sequences in this sample as well. This chain links TRBV30 with TRBJ2-7; D is perhaps TRBD2 (5 bases). This CDR3 contains 15 residues. CDR1 is GTSNPN and CDR2 is SVGIG in the germline V gene (reference sequence). CDR3 bases: TGTGCCCGGAGTGTCGGGCTAGCCGGCGCCTACGAGCAGTACTTC. Protein product: CARSVGLAGAYEQYF.

Regarding this clone: A far larger clone is a single base away, which makes a read error likely. The chain has TRBV28 and TRBJ1-4; 7 positions match TRBD1. The CDR3 loop spans 13 amino acids. Germline V gene sequence: CDR1 MDHEN, CDR2 SYDVKM. V was clipped by 11 bases and J by 6 bases; unmatched bases: 9. In nucleotides, the CDR3 is TGTGCCGGCCACCAGGGGGGGGATGAAAAACTGTTTTTT. Its protein is CAGHQGGDEKLFF.

This clone was counted once. This likely stems from a read error, as it lies one base from a far larger clone. The DNA is omitted, as the CDR3 cannot be located on it reliably, and the CDR3 follows TCRdb's listing. The chain joins TRBV28 to TRBJ1-2; the table's D call, TRBD1, was not checked against the DNA. The germline gives CDR1 MDHEN, CDR2 SYDVKM. The CDR3 contains 12 residues when both ends are counted. This chain's CDR3 is CASQGSNYGCTF.

This clone has at least ten counts. The chain employs TRBV29-1 and TRBJ1-2; no clear D. The CDR3 is 14 amino acids. Germline CDR1 SQVTM, CDR2 ANQGSEA. The V gene lost 4 bases and the J gene lost 4 bases, with 16 bases spanning the gap. CDR3 sequence: CSVVSGDMGYGYTF. In DNA, the CDR3 is TGCAGCGTTGTGAGCGGGGATATGGGCTATGGCTACACCTTC. Supplemented by reference TRBV29-1 and TRBJ1-2, the full variable domain reads SAVISQKPSRDICQRGTSLTIQCQVDSQVTMMFWYRQQPGQSLTLIATANQGSEATYESGFVIDKFPISRPNLTFSTLTVSNMSPEDSSIYLCSVVSGDMGYGYTFGSGTRLTVV.

The chain joins TRBV6-5 to TRBJ2-7; possible D gene TRBD1, 5 bases. Trimming took off 7 bases at V and 5 bases at J, with 18 bases between the two ends. The CDR3 contains 14 residues. The V gene's germline CDR1 is MNHEY and CDR2 SVGAGI. CDR3 bases: TGTGCCAGCATGATGGCAGGGCGTTTCGACGAGCAGTACTTC. It yields the protein CASMMAGRFDEQYF.

This clone was recorded only once. CDR3 residues: CASGQGPEAFF. The DNA for the CDR3 is TGTGCCAGCGGCCAGGGACCTGAAGCTTTCTTT. This chain joins TRBV6-5 and TRBJ1-1; a possible D gene is TRBD1 (5 bases). Trimming pared 8 bases from V and 6 bases from J, leaving 10 bases between. Germline loops: CDR1 MNHEY, CDR2 SVGAGI. The CDR3 is 11 residues long.